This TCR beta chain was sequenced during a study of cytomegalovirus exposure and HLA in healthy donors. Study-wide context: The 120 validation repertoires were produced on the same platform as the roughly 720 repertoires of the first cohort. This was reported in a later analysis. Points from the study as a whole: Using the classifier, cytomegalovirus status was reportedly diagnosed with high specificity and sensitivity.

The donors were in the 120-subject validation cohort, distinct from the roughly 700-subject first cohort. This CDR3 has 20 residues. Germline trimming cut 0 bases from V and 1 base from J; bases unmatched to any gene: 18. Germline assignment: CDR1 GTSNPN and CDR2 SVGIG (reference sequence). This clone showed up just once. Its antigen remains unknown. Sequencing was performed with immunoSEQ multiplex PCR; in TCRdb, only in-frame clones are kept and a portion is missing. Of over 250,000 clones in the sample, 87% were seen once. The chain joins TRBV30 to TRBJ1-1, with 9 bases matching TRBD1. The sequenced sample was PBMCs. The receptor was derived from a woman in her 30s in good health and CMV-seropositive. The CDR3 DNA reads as TGTGCCTGGAGTGTGTTTGAGAACCCGAACAGGGGGCGGGGGAACACTGAAGCTTTCTTT. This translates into CAWSVFENPNRGRGNTEAFF.